One sample yielded the 8 T cell receptor beta chains listed below, sequenced in a study of regulatory T cells in long-lasting Graves disease (dated by TCRdb to about 2021). Libraries came from multiplex PCR. Sequenced on an Illumina HiSeq 4000. TCR beta libraries were built with iRepertoire HTBI primers and Arm-PCR amplification of CDR3 regions. TCRdb ran its own pipeline on the public reads, namely fastp trimming at Q25 and MiXCR clone calling, and kept in-frame beta chains. Every entry covers one CDR3 protein and lists the most common genes and DNA from its rows. The sample includes about 450,000 distinct CDR3 sequences, with over 15% observed a single time. Around 10% of the sample lies in the top ten. The meaning of the sample's time point label: newly diagnosed GD, antithyroid drugs for less than 3 months. For both TCR sequencing and RNA sequencing, RNA was extracted from PBMCs using TRIzol. This sample was also put to use in a study of T cells in Graves' hyperthyroidism and ophthalmopathy.

The input for sequencing was peripheral blood mononuclear cells (PBMCs), taken at new diagnosis, from a patient treated with antithyroid drugs. The receptors were sampled from a woman aged 25 to 39 with Graves disease. Donor details come from another sample of the same person, matched by shared clones.

This chain links TRBV7-9 with TRBJ1-6; 7 nucleotides agree with TRBD1. Unmatched junction bases numbered 6, after V lost 5 bases and J lost 5 bases. Per germline, CDR1 SEHNR and CDR2 FQNEAQ (reference sequence). CDR3 length: 15 amino acids. The chain's CDR3 is CASSGRDSHNSPLHF. CDR3 DNA: TGTGCCAGCAGCGGAAGGGACAGTCATAATTCACCCCTCCACTTT.

At least ten counts were recorded for this clonotype. The V and J genes are TRBV18 and TRBJ1-2; 7 nucleotides match TRBD1. The CDR3 has 18 residues. With 4 bases clipped from V and 3 bases from J, the junction kept 17 bases outside the gene matches. Per germline, CDR1 KGHSH and CDR2 LQKENI. The CDR3 region is CASSQPRRDSRRYYGYTF. In nucleotides, the CDR3 is TGTGCCAGCTCACAACCACGTCGGGACAGCCGGAGGTACTATGGCTACACCTTC.

This chain connects TRBV10-2 to TRBJ1-5; D is undetermined. Trimming shortened V by 1 base and J by 4 bases, and 8 bases separated the two germline ends. Germline V gives CDR1 WSHSY, CDR2 SAAADI. This CDR3 region has 14 residues. The CDR3 reads CASSELTPNQPQHF. DNA for the CDR3: TGCGCCAGCAGTGAGTTGACACCTAATCAGCCCCAGCATTTT.

This clonotype showed up just a few times. The V call is TRBV7-6, the J call TRBJ1-5, with D tentatively TRBD1 (6 bases). Per the germline V gene, CDR1 is SGHVS and CDR2 is FNYEAQ. CDR3 length: 15 residues. V was cut by 5 bases and J by 5 bases, with 16 bases left in between. CDR3 amino acids: CASSPGQYEDQPQHF. CDR3 coding DNA: TGTGCCAGCAGCCCAGGACAGTATGAGGATCAGCCCCAGCATTTT.

This clonotype was recorded many times. V is TRBV12-3 or TRBV12-4 and J is TRBJ1-5; D may be TRBD1 (6 bases). The CDR3 runs 17 residues. Trimming took 6 bases from V and 0 from J, leaving 18 bases between them. CDR3 DNA sequence: TGTGCCAGCAGCTTAAAGGGGGGGGATTATAGCAATCAGCCCCAGCATTTT. This sequence encodes CASSLKGGDYSNQPQHF.

This clonotype has a count of ten or more. V is TRBV6-1 and J is TRBJ1-1; D is uncertain. The CDR3 covers 12 residues. The ends were cut back, 6 bases at V and 7 bases at J, with 12 bases in the middle. Per germline, CDR1 MNHNS and CDR2 SASEGT. The CDR3 region has the DNA TGTGCCAGCAGAATAGGACGGCGTGAAGCTTTCTTT. This encodes CASRIGRREAFF.

Details on this clonotype: With a much larger clone just one base away, this may be a read error. The rearrangement joins TRBV28 to TRBJ2-7; 8 positions match TRBD2. CDR3 length equals 14 residues. Germline V gives CDR1 MDHEN, CDR2 SYDVKM. Unmatched junction bases numbered 5, after V lost 4 bases and J lost 3 bases. The CDR3 DNA follows: TGTGCCAGCAGTTCGGGACTAGTGGACTACGAGCAGTACTTC. Its protein product is CASSSGLVDYEQYF.

This clonotype was seen repeatedly, ten times or more. The V call is TRBV12-3 or TRBV12-4, the J call TRBJ2-7; a possible D gene is TRBD1 (6 bases). Deletions cut 10 bases from V and 1 base from J, with 14 bases between. The CDR3 has 13 amino acids. The CDR3 sequence is CATTTGESYEQYF. DNA of the CDR3: TGTGCCACCACGACAGGAGAATCCTACGAGCAGTACTTC.